The source of this TCR beta chain is a study of T cell responses to AZD1222 COVID-19 vaccine. The CDR3 loop spans 15 amino acids. The V end was cut by 0 bases, the J end by 2 bases, with 9 bases between. The germline V gene has CDR1 SGHTA and CDR2 FQGTGA. Assay: immunoSEQ multiplex PCR; the TCRdb copy retains only in-frame clones and omits some. In the table there are approximately 220,000 clones, 85% to 95% of which are singletons. General study points: Spike-specific TCR breadth and depth were elevated following two AZD1222 doses. Spike-spanning, vaccine-associated CD4 TCRs were dominant at 160-218 and 743-854. In a largely white British group with more females than males, clonal diversity was possibly underestimated. Variant regions that are unmutated are reportedly the target of nearly half of spike-specific TCRs.

Comment on this clone: Its antigen is still unknown.

The sequencing here drew on peripheral blood, taken on day 0 of MenACWY control vaccination. This sequence was found in an adult in good health. The genes are TRBV7-3 and TRBJ2-3; D not resolved. CDR3 sequence: CASSLTPSITDTQYF. The CDR3 DNA sequence: TGTGCCAGCAGCTTAACCCCTTCGATCACAGATACGCAGTATTTT.